Presented here are 25 T cell receptor beta chains from one specimen sequenced in a study of cytomegalovirus exposure and HLA in healthy donors. The PCR had 60 Vbeta and 13 Jbeta primers. Clones were read by immunoSEQ multiplex PCR, and TCRdb kept only the in-frame ones, dropping some. The data show about 72,000 clones, with around 64% seen just once and less than 25% held by the top ten. The sequenced material came from PBMCs. Receptors originate from a man between 35 and 55 years old in good health and CMV-seropositive.

The chain joins TRBV19 to TRBJ2-5, with a tentative D call TRBD2 (5 bases). The end of the DNA fits TRBJ2-7 better, so the J call may be wrong. Germline V gene sequence: CDR1 LNHDA, CDR2 SQIVND (reference sequence). The CDR3 has 15 residues. CDR3 bases: TGTGCCAGTAGTGCCCTCGTCGGGGTTGGCTACGAGCAGTACTTC. It yields the protein CASSALVGVGYEQYF.

The genes are TRBV11-3 and TRBJ1-1; D perhaps matches TRBD1 (6 bases). CDR3 length: 13 amino acids. The V gene lost 4 bases and the J gene lost 7 bases, with 13 bases spanning the gap. Germline assignment: CDR1 SGHNT and CDR2 YENEEA. This chain's CDR3 is CASSSPGTSEAFF. The CDR3 bases are TGTGCCAGCAGCTCCCCCGGGACAAGTGAAGCTTTCTTT.

V and J are TRBV28 and TRBJ2-1, with 9 bases lining up with TRBD1. CDR1 and CDR2 from the germline V gene are MDHEN and SYDVKM. This CDR3 spans 13 amino acids. V was pared by 6 bases and J by 8 bases, with 5 bases of the junction left unmatched. For the CDR3, the DNA is TGTGCCAGCAGACCGAGGGACAGGGATGAGCAGTTCTTC. Translating gives CASRPRDRDEQFF.

The CDR3 is CSVGRGSREQYF. DNA of the CDR3: TGCAGCGTTGGCAGGGGGTCGCGCGAGCAGTACTTC. This rearrangement joins TRBV29-1 to TRBJ2-7; 7 bases align to TRBD1. CDR3 length: 12 amino acids. Germline CDR1 and CDR2: SQVTM and ANQGSEA. V lost 4 bases, J lost 6 bases, and 6 bases stayed unmatched.

V gene TRBV5-1 combines with J gene TRBJ2-5; TRBD2 matches 12 bases. After removal of 2 bases from V and 2 bases from J, the junction contained 4 bases not matched to a gene. Germline loops: CDR1 SGHRS, CDR2 YFSETQ. The CDR3 covers 16 residues. DNA of the CDR3: TGCGCCAGCAGCTTAGGACTAGCGGGAAAACAAGAGACCCAGTACTTC. Its translation is CASSLGLAGKQETQYF.

This chain uses TRBV15 with TRBJ2-4; 10 nucleotides align to TRBD1. Germline V CDR1 and CDR2: LNHNV, YYDKDF (reference sequence). V dropped 2 bases and J dropped 1; count of bases not matched to a gene: 11. The CDR3 runs 19 residues. Here the CDR3 reads CATSRTGTGVSMAKNIQYF. CDR3 in DNA: TGTGCCACCAGCAGAACCGGGACAGGGGTGTCCATGGCCAAAAACATTCAGTACTTC.

The V gene is TRBV11-3, the J gene TRBJ1-2; D is unclear. Germline V gene lookup returns CDR1 SGHNT and CDR2 YENEEA. The V end was cut by 4 bases, the J end by 4 bases, with 16 bases between. This CDR3 is built from 15 residues. CDR3 bases: TGTGCCAGCAGCTCCGTTCGAGGGCCGAGCTATGGCTACACCTTC. This sequence encodes CASSSVRGPSYGYTF. Looking up the rest from reference TRBV11-3 and TRBJ1-2 gives the full variable domain: EAGVVQSPRYKIIEKKQPVAFWCNPISGHNTLYWYLQNLGQGPELLIRYENEEAVDDSQLPKDRFSAERLKGVDSTLKIQPAELGDSAVYLCASSSVRGPSYGYTFGSGTRLTVV.

The chain carries TRBV6-6 and TRBJ1-6; no firm D call. The length of the CDR3 is 15 residues. CDR1 and CDR2 (germline): MNHNY, SVGAGI (reference sequence). The V and J ends lost 5 bases and 8 bases respectively, with 16 bases between them. CDR3 amino acids: CASSNDLIGDSPLHF. DNA for the CDR3: TGTGCCAGCAGTAACGACCTAATCGGGGATTCACCCCTCCACTTT.

This chain joins TRBV7-2 and TRBJ1-1; no definite D call. Germline-derived CDR1 and CDR2 are SGHTA and FQGNSA. The CDR3 contains 15 residues. V was pared by 1 base and J by 0 bases, with 9 bases between. The CDR3 coding sequence is TGTGCCAGCAGCTTAGTCGGACTGATGAACACTGAAGCTTTCTTT. The encoded protein is CASSLVGLMNTEAFF.

This clone showed up just a few times. The V call is TRBV18, the J call TRBJ2-5; 7 bases fit TRBD2. The CDR3 contains 16 residues. Germline CDR1 KGHSH, CDR2 LQKENI. The trim removed 1 base at V and 2 bases at J, leaving 7 bases unmatched. The CDR3 nucleotides are TGTGCCAGCTCACCACTGGCCGGGGGGAGTCAAGAGACCCAGTACTTC. It translates to CASSPLAGGSQETQYF. Full variable domain (remainder filled in from reference TRBV18 and TRBJ2-5): NAGVMQNPRHLVRRRGQEARLRCSPMKGHSHVYWYRQLPEEGLKFMVYLQKENIIDESGMPKERFSAEFPKEGPSILRIQQVVRGDSAAYFCASSPLAGGSQETQYFGPGTRLLVL.

Worth noting for this clone: One end of the junction is discordant with germline, which a read error may explain. The sample holds other DNA sequences that translate to the same CDR3. The V call is TRBV28, the J call TRBJ1-6; D is undetermined. The CDR3 is 13 residues long. The V gene's germline CDR1 is MDHEN and CDR2 SYDVKM. The CDR3 sequence: CASRFYYNSPLHF. CDR3 DNA: TGTGCCAGCAGATTCTATTATAATTCCCCCCTCCACTTT.

The genes are TRBV7-9 and TRBJ2-7; TRBD1 agrees at 12 bases. The CDR3 loop spans 17 amino acids. The trim removed 0 bases at V and 4 bases at J, leaving 7 bases unmatched. Looked up from germline, CDR1 is SEHNR and CDR2 is FQNEAQ (reference sequence). The CDR3 protein is CASSLAVRDRGLYEQYF. For the CDR3, the DNA is TGTGCCAGCAGCTTAGCCGTCCGGGACAGGGGGCTATACGAGCAGTACTTC.

This chain joins TRBV4-1 and TRBJ1-1; TRBD1 aligns across 7 bases. V lost 0 bases, J lost 5 bases, and 6 bases stayed unmatched. This CDR3 spans 15 amino acids. The germline V gene has CDR1 MGHRA and CDR2 YSYEKL. CDR3 protein: CASSQERQGRTEAFF. CDR3 in DNA: TGCGCCAGCAGCCAAGAGAGACAGGGAAGGACTGAAGCTTTCTTT.

This clone was observed once. The V gene is TRBV5-1, the J gene TRBJ1-5; D is unclear. Germline values: CDR1 SGHRS, CDR2 YFSETQ. Deletions cut 0 bases from V and 2 bases from J, with 12 bases between. The CDR3 spans 16 residues. The CDR3 DNA reads as TGCGCCAGCAGCTTGGGTGGCAAAGGAGGCAATCAGCCCCAGCATTTT. Encoded protein: CASSLGGKGGNQPQHF.

Only a few counts were recorded for this clone. The chain has TRBV4-3 and TRBJ1-1, with 7 bases identical to TRBD1. J was trimmed by 0 bases and V by 11 bases; bases with no gene match: 6. The germline gives CDR1 LGHNA, CDR2 YSLEER. The CDR3 is 13 residues long. In DNA, the CDR3 is TGCGCCGGTCTGGGACAGTTGAACACTGAAGCTTTCTTT. Translated: CAGLGQLNTEAFF.

The chain has TRBV12-5 and TRBJ2-7, with TRBD1 identical over 9 bases. V shed 2 bases and J 3 bases; nucleotides not matched to a gene: 2. The CDR3 length is 14 residues. From germline, CDR1 is LGHNT and CDR2 FRNRAP. The CDR3 sequence is CASGLTGGLYEQYF. In DNA, the CDR3 is TGTGCTAGTGGTTTGACAGGGGGCCTCTACGAGCAGTACTTC.

The rearrangement links TRBV2 to TRBJ2-7; 8 nucleotides agree with TRBD1. V lost 8 bases and J lost 2; bases outside the gene matches: 8. This CDR3 is built from 14 residues. Germline CDR1 is SNHLY and CDR2 is FYNNEI. CDR3 sequence: CASESRTGTYEQYF. The CDR3 DNA reads TGTGCCAGCGAATCTAGGACAGGGACCTACGAGCAGTACTTC.

The chain joins TRBV7-9 to TRBJ2-7; D is unresolved. Per germline, CDR1 SEHNR and CDR2 FQNEAQ (reference sequence). There are 14 residues in the CDR3. V was clipped by 2 bases and J by 3 bases, with 11 bases between them. CDR3: CASSLSSTDYEQYF. Written as DNA, the CDR3 is TGTGCCAGCAGCTTATCCTCCACTGACTACGAGCAGTACTTC.

The count of this clone is one. The V and J genes are TRBV4-3 and TRBJ2-2, with D unclear. CDR3 length: 15 residues. CDR1 is LGHNA and CDR2 is YSLEER in the germline V gene. The V gene lost 0 bases and the J gene lost 1 base, with 6 bases spanning the gap. The CDR3 bases are TGCGCCAGCAGCCAAGATCCGCGGAACACCGGGGAGCTGTTTTTT. Translating gives CASSQDPRNTGELFF.

The CDR3 coding sequence is TGTGCCAGCAGTCGGCGTCAGGGTAGCTCTGGAAACACCATATATTTT. This gives the protein CASSRRQGSSGNTIYF. The chain has TRBV5-6 and TRBJ1-3; a weak D match, TRBD1 (5 bases). The CDR3 has 16 residues. V was shortened by 5 bases and J by 0 bases, with 15 bases between the two germline ends. CDR1 and CDR2 from the germline V gene are SGHDT and YYEEEE.

This chain connects TRBV18 to TRBJ2-5; D is undetermined. V was shortened by 4 bases and J by 2 bases, with 8 bases between the two germline ends. Germline-derived CDR1 and CDR2 are KGHSH and LQKENI. There are 13 residues in the CDR3. CDR3 loop: CASSLDIQETQYF. The CDR3 DNA reads as TGTGCCAGCTCACTAGACATTCAAGAGACCCAGTACTTC.

CDR3 sequence: CASSQGERQPQHF. CDR3 nucleotide sequence: TGTGCCAGCAGCCAGGGGGAGCGGCAGCCCCAGCATTTT. This chain uses TRBV7-9 with TRBJ1-5; 7 bases fit TRBD1. The CDR3 length is 13 residues. Germline V gives CDR1 SEHNR, CDR2 FQNEAQ (reference sequence). Trimming at V came to 5 bases and at J to 7 bases, leaving 5 bases not matched to a gene.

The chain combines TRBV19 with TRBJ2-3, with D hard to call. The CDR3 contains 15 residues. V lost 7 bases to trimming and J lost 0 bases, with 14 bases between them. Germline loops: CDR1 LNHDA, CDR2 SQIVND (reference sequence). CDR3 DNA sequence: TGTGCCAGTACCTCACAGTCATCTAGCACAGATACGCAGTATTTT. This codes for CASTSQSSSTDTQYF.

The chain recombines TRBV5-6 with TRBJ2-4; D is undetermined. Between the trimmed V and J ends, which lost 3 bases and 9 bases, there was a span of 10 bases. The CDR3 has 12 amino acids. Germline assignment: CDR1 SGHDT and CDR2 YYEEEE. The CDR3: CASSSVASIQYF. CDR3 nucleotide sequence: TGTGCCAGCAGCTCGGTGGCTAGCATTCAGTACTTC.

This chain joins TRBV7-3 and TRBJ1-2; no clear D gene. CDR3 length: 13 amino acids. Trimming shortened V by 0 bases and J by 6 bases, and 8 bases separated the two germline ends. Germline CDR1 SGHTA, CDR2 FQGTGA. The CDR3 bases are TGTGCCAGCAGCTTAACCGGTTTCGATGGCTACACCTTC. Amino acid sequence: CASSLTGFDGYTF.